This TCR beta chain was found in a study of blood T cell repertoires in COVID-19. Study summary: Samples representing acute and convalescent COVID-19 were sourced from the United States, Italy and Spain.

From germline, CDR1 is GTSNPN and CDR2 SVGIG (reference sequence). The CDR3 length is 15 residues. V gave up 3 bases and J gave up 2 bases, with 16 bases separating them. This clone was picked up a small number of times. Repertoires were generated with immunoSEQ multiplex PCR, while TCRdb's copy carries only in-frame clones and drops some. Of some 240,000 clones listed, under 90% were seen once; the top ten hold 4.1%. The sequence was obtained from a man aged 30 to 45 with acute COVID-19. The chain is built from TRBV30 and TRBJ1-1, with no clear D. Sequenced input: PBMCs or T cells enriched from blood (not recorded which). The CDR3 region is CAWRSGSYRNTEAFF. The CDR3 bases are TGTGCCTGGAGGTCAGGATCATACCGTAACACTGAAGCTTTCTTT.